Listed here is a single T cell receptor (beta chain). Participant-reported clinical history was the basis for cohort assignment. This sample was included in a study of blood T cell repertoires in COVID-19. Turning to the study itself: Spain, Italy and the United States supplied samples that represented acute and convalescent COVID-19. Sources were T cells, B-cell-depleted T cells, or PBMCs; the material itself was cDNA or gDNA.

Sequencing used immunoSEQ multiplex PCR; TCRdb keeps in-frame clones, though not all of them. The sample consists of about 200,000 clones, more than 70% of them appearing once. In germline, CDR1 is KGHSH, CDR2 LQKENI. The CDR3 has 14 residues. V lost 2 bases, J lost 0 bases, and 8 bases lay in between. The chain carries TRBV18 and TRBJ2-7; no clear D gene. The specimen sequenced was PBMCs or T cells enriched from blood (not recorded which). The receptor was derived from a man aged 40-49 years with acute COVID-19. The DNA for the CDR3 is TGTGCCAGCTCACCATCAATAGACTCCTACGAGCAGTACTTC. Its protein product is CASSPSIDSYEQYF.